A single sample is the source of the 5 T cell receptor beta chains below, sequenced in a study of OX40 agonist ivuxolimab in advanced cancers. The assay was immunoSEQ multiplex PCR, and TCRdb's table has in-frame clones only and misses some. Here the sample spans 55,000 to 75,000 clones, about nine tenths being singletons. Source: CD4+ or CD8+ T cells sorted from blood, taken in a trial of the OX40 agonist ivuxolimab. The receptors come from an adult with an advanced solid tumor such as melanoma, head and neck, liver or kidney cancer.

This sequence joins TRBV5-4 and TRBJ1-2, with a tentative D call TRBD1 (6 bases). The V gene's germline CDR1 is SGHNT and CDR2 YYREEE (reference sequence). The V end lost 3 bases, the J end lost 5 bases, and 11 bases lay between the germline ends. The CDR3 length is 13 residues. The CDR3 reads CASSSKTGYGYTF. CDR3 coding DNA: TGTGCCAGCAGCTCGAAAACAGGGTATGGCTACACCTTC.

The chain combines TRBV5-5 with TRBJ2-3, with 7 bases lining up with TRBD1. The CDR3 contains 15 residues. Germline loops: CDR1 SGHKS, CDR2 YYEKEE (reference sequence). V was pared by 0 bases and J by 2 bases, with 3 bases of the junction left unmatched. The CDR3 loop reads CASSLGGGYTDTQYF. As DNA, the CDR3 is TGTGCCAGCAGCTTGGGAGGGGGCTACACAGATACGCAGTATTTT.

V is TRBV6-5 and J is TRBJ1-5; D is ambiguous. Germline V gene data show CDR1 as MNHEY and CDR2 as SVGAGI. V lost 5 bases, J lost 4 bases, and 6 bases lay in between. The CDR3 spans 12 residues. The CDR3 loop reads CASSRPNQPQHF. CDR3 in DNA: TGTGCCAGCAGTCGCCCTAATCAGCCCCAGCATTTT.

V is TRBV10-3 and J is TRBJ2-7; D gene uncertain. V lost 6 bases and J 2 bases, leaving 8 bases between the germline ends. In germline, CDR1 is ENHRY, CDR2 SYGVKD. CDR3 length: 12 residues. In DNA form, the CDR3 reads TGTGCCATCAGCCAAGGACCCTACGAGCAGTACTTC. It encodes CAISQGPYEQYF.

The CDR3 loop reads CASSWTTAGATGELFF. CDR3 DNA sequence: TGCGCCAGCAGCTGGACAACTGCAGGGGCCACCGGGGAGCTGTTTTTT. The rearrangement joins TRBV5-1 to TRBJ2-2; tentative D call: TRBD1 (6 bases). Germline CDR1 reads SGHRS; CDR2 reads YFSETQ. The CDR3 totals 16 residues. The V gene lost 3 bases and the J gene lost 4 bases, with 16 bases spanning the gap.